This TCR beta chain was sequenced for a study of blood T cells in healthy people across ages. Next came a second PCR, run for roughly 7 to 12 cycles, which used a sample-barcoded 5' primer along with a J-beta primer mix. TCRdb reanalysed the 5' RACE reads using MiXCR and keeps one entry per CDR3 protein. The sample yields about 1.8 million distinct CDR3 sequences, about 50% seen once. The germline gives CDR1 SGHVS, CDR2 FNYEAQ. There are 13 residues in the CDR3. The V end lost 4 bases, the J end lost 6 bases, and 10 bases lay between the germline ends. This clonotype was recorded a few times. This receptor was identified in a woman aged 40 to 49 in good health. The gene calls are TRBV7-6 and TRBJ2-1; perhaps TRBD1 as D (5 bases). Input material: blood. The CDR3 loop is CASSSRRGNEQFF. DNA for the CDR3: TGTGCCAGCAGCTCTCGTAGGGGCAATGAGCAGTTCTTC.